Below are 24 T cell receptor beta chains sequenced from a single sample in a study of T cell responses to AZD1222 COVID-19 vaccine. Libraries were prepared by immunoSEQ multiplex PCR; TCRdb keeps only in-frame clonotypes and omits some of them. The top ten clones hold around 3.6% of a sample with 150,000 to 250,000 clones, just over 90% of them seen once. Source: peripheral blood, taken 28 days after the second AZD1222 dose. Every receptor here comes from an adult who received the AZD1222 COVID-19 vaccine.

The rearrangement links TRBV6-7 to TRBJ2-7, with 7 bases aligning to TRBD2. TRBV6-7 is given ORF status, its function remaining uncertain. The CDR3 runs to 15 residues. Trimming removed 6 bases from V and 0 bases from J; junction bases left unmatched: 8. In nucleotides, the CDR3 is TGTGCCAGCAGACCCCGCGGGGGATACTCCTACGAGCAGTACTTC. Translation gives CASRPRGGYSYEQYF.

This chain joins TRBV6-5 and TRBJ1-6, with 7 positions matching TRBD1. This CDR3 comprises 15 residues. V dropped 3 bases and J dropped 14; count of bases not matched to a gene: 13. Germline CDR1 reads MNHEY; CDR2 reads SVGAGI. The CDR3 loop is CASSYGWGAGGSLHF. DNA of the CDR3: TGTGCCAGCAGTTATGGGTGGGGAGCAGGGGGTTCCCTCCACTTT.

The CDR3 DNA sequence: TGTGCCTGCTCCGTGGGGGATACGCAGTATTTT. Translated, it gives CACSVGDTQYF. This chain links TRBV3-1 (or the pseudogene TRBV3-2) with TRBJ2-3; no clear D. The length of the CDR3 is 11 residues. Trimming shortened V by 11 bases and J by 6 bases, and 12 bases separated the two germline ends. Germline CDR1 reads LGHDT; CDR2 reads YNNKEL (reference sequence).

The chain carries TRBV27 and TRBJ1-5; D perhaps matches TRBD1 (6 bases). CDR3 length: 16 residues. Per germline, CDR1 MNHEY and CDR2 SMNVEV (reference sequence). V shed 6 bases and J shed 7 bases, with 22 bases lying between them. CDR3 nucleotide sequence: TGTGCCAGCAGCTCCCACAGCCGGGGGCGGGGGCAGCCCCAGCATTTT. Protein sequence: CASSSHSRGRGQPQHF.

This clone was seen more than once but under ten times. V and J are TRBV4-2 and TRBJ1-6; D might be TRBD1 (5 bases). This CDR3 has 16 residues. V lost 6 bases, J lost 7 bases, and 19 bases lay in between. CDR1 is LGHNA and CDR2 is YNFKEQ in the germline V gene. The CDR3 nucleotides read TGTGCCAGCAGGACAGATTCGGGAAGCCAAAATTCACCCCTCCACTTT. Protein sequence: CASRTDSGSQNSPLHF.

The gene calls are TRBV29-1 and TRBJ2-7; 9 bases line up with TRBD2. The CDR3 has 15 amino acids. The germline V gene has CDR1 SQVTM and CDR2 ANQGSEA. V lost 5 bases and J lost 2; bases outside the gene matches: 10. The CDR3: CSVTPGLAHPYEQYF. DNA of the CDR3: TGCAGCGTTACCCCGGGACTAGCCCACCCCTACGAGCAGTACTTC.

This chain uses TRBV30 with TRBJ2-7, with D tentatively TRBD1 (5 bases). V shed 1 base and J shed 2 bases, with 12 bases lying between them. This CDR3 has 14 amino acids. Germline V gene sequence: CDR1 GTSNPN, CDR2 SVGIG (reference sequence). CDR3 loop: CAWSGVGLTYEQYF. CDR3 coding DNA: TGTGCCTGGAGTGGAGTGGGGCTCACCTACGAGCAGTACTTC.

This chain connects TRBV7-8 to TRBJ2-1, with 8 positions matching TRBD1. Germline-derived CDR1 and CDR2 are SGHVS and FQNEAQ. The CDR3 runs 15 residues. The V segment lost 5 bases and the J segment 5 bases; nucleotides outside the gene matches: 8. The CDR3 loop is CASSPDRGYHNEQFF. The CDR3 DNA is TGTGCCAGCAGCCCAGACAGGGGATACCACAATGAGCAGTTCTTC.

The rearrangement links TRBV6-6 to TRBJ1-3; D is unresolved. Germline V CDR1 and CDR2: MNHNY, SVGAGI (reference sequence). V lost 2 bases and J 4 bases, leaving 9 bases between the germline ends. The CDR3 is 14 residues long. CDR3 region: CASSYKGWGNTIYF. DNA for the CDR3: TGTGCCAGCAGTTACAAAGGGTGGGGAAACACCATATATTTT.

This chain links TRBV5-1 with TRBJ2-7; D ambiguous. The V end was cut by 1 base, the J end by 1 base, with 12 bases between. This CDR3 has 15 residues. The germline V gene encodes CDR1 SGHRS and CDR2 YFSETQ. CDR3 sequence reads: CASSLSPFQSYEQYF. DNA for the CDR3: TGCGCCAGCAGCTTGTCACCCTTCCAGTCCTACGAGCAGTACTTC.

The DNA for the CDR3 is TGTGCCACCCTCCCGGGGCTGGGACAGCCCCAGCATTTT. As protein: CATLPGLGQPQHF. The V call is TRBV10-3, the J call TRBJ1-5; possible D gene TRBD1, 5 bases. CDR1 is ENHRY and CDR2 is SYGVKD in the germline V gene. V was shortened by 10 bases and J by 7 bases, with 17 bases between the two germline ends. The CDR3 has 13 amino acids.

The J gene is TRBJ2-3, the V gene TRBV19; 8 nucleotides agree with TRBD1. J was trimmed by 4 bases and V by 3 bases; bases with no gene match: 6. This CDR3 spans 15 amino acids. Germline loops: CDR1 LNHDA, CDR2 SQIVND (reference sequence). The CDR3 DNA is TGTGCCAGTAGTATTTGGCAGGGGGCCTCAGATACGCAGTATTTT. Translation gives CASSIWQGASDTQYF.

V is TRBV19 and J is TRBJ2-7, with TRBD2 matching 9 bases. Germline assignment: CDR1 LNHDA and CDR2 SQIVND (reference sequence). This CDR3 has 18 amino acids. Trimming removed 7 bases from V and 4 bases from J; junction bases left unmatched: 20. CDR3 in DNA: TGTGCCAGTACCCCTGCGGGGACTAGCCATAAATCCCTTTACGAGCAGTACTTC. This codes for CASTPAGTSHKSLYEQYF. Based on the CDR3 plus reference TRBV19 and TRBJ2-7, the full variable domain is DGGITQSPKYLFRKEGQNVTLSCEQNLNHDAMYWYRQDPGQGLRLIYYSQIVNDFQKGDIAEGYSVSREKKESFPLTVTSAQKNPTAFYLCASTPAGTSHKSLYEQYFGPGTRLTVT.

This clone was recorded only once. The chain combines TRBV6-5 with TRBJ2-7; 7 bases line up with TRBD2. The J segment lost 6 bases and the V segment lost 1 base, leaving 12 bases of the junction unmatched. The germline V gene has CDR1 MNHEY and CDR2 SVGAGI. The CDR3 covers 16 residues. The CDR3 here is CASSYWSGTTPSEQYF. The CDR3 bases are TGTGCCAGCAGTTACTGGAGCGGGACCACCCCATCCGAGCAGTACTTC.

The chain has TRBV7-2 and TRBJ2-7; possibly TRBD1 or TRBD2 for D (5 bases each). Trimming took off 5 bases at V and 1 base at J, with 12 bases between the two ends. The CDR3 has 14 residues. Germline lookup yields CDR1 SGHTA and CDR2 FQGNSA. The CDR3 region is CASSHGGDSYEQYF. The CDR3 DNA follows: TGTGCCAGCAGCCATGGGGGAGATTCCTACGAGCAGTACTTC.

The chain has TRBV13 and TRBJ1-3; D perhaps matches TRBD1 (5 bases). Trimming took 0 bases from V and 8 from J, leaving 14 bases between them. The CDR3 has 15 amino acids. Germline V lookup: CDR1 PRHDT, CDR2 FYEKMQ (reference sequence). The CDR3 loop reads CASSLGVREEDTIYF. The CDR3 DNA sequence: TGTGCCAGCAGCTTAGGTGTCAGGGAGGAAGACACCATATATTTT.

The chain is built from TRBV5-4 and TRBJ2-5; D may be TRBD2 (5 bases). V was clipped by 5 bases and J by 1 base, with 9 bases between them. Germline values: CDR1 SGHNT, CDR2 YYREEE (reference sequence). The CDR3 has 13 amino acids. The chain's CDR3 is CASRAVSQETQYF. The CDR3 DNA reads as TGTGCCAGCAGAGCGGTGAGCCAAGAGACCCAGTACTTC.

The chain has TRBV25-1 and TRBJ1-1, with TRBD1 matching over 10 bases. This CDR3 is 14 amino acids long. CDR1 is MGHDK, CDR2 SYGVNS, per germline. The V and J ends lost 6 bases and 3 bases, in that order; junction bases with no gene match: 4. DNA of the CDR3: TGTGCCAGCAGCCGACAGGGGGCGTACACTGAAGCTTTCTTT. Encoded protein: CASSRQGAYTEAFF.

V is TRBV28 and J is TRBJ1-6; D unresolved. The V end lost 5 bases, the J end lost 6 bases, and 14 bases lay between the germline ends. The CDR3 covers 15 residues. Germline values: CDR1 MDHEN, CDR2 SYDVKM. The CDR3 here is CASSIRARTNSPLHF. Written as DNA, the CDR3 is TGTGCCAGCAGTATAAGGGCTAGGACTAATTCACCCCTCCACTTT.

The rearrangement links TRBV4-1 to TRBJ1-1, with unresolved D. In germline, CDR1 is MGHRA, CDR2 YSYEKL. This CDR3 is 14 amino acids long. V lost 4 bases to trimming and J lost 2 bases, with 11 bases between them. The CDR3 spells CASSLRLGNTEAFF. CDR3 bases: TGCGCCAGCAGCCTAAGACTCGGAAACACTGAAGCTTTCTTT.

For the CDR3, the DNA is TGCGCCAGCAGCTTAGTCGGGGCTAACTATGGCTACACCTTC. This encodes CASSLVGANYGYTF. The chain joins TRBV5-1 to TRBJ1-2; D unclear. Germline values: CDR1 SGHRS, CDR2 YFSETQ. V dropped 2 bases and J dropped 0 bases, with 8 bases sitting between them. The CDR3 totals 14 residues.

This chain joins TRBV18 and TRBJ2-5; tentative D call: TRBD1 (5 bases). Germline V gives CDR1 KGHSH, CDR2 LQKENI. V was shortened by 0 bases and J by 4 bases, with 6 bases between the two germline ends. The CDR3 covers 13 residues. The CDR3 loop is CASSPPTGETQYF. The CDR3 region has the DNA TGTGCCAGCTCACCACCCACAGGAGAGACCCAGTACTTC.

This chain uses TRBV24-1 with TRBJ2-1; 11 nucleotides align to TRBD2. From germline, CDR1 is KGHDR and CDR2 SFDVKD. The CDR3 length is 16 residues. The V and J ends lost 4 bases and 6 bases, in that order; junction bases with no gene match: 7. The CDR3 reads CATSDLLAGASNEQFF. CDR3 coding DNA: TGTGCCACCAGTGACTTACTAGCGGGAGCGTCCAATGAGCAGTTCTTC.

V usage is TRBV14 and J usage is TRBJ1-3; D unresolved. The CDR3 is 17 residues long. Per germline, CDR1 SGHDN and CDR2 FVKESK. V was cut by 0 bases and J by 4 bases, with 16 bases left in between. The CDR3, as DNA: TGTGCCAGCAGCCAAGATCGGCGGGAGGGTGCCGGAAACACCATATATTTT. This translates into CASSQDRREGAGNTIYF.